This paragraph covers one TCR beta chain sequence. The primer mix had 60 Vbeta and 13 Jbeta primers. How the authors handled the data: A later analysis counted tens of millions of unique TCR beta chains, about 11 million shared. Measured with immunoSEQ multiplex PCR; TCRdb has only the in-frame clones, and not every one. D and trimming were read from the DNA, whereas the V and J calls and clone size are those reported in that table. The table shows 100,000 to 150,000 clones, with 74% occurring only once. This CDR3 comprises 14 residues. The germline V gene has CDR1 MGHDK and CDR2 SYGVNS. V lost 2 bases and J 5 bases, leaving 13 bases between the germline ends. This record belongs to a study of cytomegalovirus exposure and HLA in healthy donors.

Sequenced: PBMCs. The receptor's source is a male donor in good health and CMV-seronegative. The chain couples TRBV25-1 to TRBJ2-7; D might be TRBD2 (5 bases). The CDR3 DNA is TGTGCCAGCAGTGAAGACTATTACAATCACGAGCAGTACTTC. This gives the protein CASSEDYYNHEQYF.